The 14 T cell receptor beta chains reported below all come from one sample, sequenced in a study of beta chain features in type 1 diabetes. Reverse transcription of all isolated RNA meant that expressed TCRB transcripts were sequenced. The data were produced by immunoSEQ multiplex PCR, yet TCRdb's version contains in-frame clones alone and is incomplete. The top ten clones hold 0.015% of a sample with 310,000 or so clones, roughly 11% of them seen once. Sequenced: naive CD4+ T cells from blood. These receptor sequences come from a woman younger than 45 in good health.

The chain uses TRBV5-8 and TRBJ1-5; TRBD1 matches 7 bases. Germline V gene data show CDR1 as SGHTS and CDR2 as YDEGEE. Trimming at V came to 6 bases and at J to 2 bases, leaving 8 bases not matched to a gene. The CDR3 sequence is 15 residues long. The CDR3: CASTPGGTGNQPQHF. CDR3 DNA sequence: TGTGCCAGCACCCCGGGGGGGACAGGCAATCAGCCCCAGCATTTT.

Only a few counts were recorded for this clone. The chain is built from TRBV30 and TRBJ1-1, with D possibly TRBD1 on 5 matching bases. V gave up 4 bases and J gave up 2 bases, with 11 bases separating them. CDR1 and CDR2 from the germline V gene are GTSNPN and SVGIG (reference sequence). The CDR3 loop spans 13 amino acids. The CDR3 here is CAWITGSNTEAFF. The CDR3, as DNA: TGTGCCTGGATCACAGGATCAAACACTGAAGCTTTCTTT.

This clone was seen only a few times. V and J are TRBV19 and TRBJ1-2; 8 positions agree with TRBD1. This CDR3 has 13 amino acids. Germline V gives CDR1 LNHDA, CDR2 SQIVND (reference sequence). With V trimmed by 5 bases and J by 8 bases, 7 bases remained unmatched. CDR3 loop: CASSPDRVEGYTF. In DNA form, the CDR3 reads TGTGCCAGTAGTCCGGACAGGGTGGAAGGCTACACCTTC. The complete variable domain, with remaining parts taken from reference TRBV19 and TRBJ1-2, reads DGGITQSPKYLFRKEGQNVTLSCEQNLNHDAMYWYRQDPGQGLRLIYYSQIVNDFQKGDIAEGYSVSREKKESFPLTVTSAQKNPTAFYLCASSPDRVEGYTFGSGTRLTVV.

V usage is TRBV18 and J usage is TRBJ1-1, with 7 bases that match TRBD1. The length of the CDR3 is 13 residues. With 3 bases clipped from V and 7 bases from J, the junction kept 5 bases outside the gene matches. Looked up from germline, CDR1 is KGHSH and CDR2 is LQKENI. The CDR3 loop reads CASSPPGGNEAFF. CDR3 nucleotides: TGTGCCAGCTCACCCCCAGGGGGGAATGAAGCTTTCTTT.

The chain recombines TRBV9 with TRBJ2-5; D remains ambiguous. CDR3 length: 13 amino acids. V shed 0 bases and J shed 2 bases, with 5 bases lying between them. Germline loops: CDR1 SGDLS, CDR2 YYNGEE. The DNA for the CDR3 is TGTGCCAGCAGCGTAGGTTATCAAGAGACCCAGTACTTC. It codes for CASSVGYQETQYF.

This chain joins TRBV6-7 and TRBJ1-1; tentative D call: TRBD1 (6 bases). TRBV6-7 is given ORF status, its function remaining uncertain. Deletions cut 4 bases from V and 1 base from J, with 13 bases between. This CDR3 has 15 residues. The CDR3 sequence: CASSSRRDKNTEAFF. For the CDR3, the DNA is TGTGCCAGCAGTTCCCGTCGGGACAAGAACACTGAAGCTTTCTTT.

The chain uses TRBV30 and TRBJ2-7, with D possibly matching TRBD1 (5 bases). Trimming left V 0 bases short and J 6 bases short, with 9 bases between. CDR1 and CDR2 (germline): GTSNPN, SVGIG (reference sequence). The CDR3 consists of 12 residues. The CDR3 spells CAWSVSGIEQYF. CDR3 bases: TGTGCCTGGAGTGTGTCAGGGATCGAGCAGTACTTC.

This chain uses TRBV4-1 with TRBJ1-2, with D uncertain. Trimming stripped 0 bases from V and 7 bases from J, with 9 bases between. This CDR3 spans 13 amino acids. The V gene's germline CDR1 is MGHRA and CDR2 YSYEKL. This chain's CDR3 is CASSQERESGYTF. The DNA for the CDR3 is TGCGCCAGCAGCCAAGAGAGGGAGAGTGGCTACACCTTC.

CDR3 region: CAWNKFANEKLFF. The CDR3, as DNA: TGTGCCTGGAACAAGTTCGCTAATGAAAAACTGTTTTTT. The rearrangement joins TRBV30 to TRBJ1-4, with no clear D. The CDR3 is 13 residues long. Germline CDR1 reads GTSNPN; CDR2 reads SVGIG (reference sequence). The V gene lost 4 bases and the J gene lost 3 bases, with 9 bases spanning the gap.

V and J are TRBV9 and TRBJ1-2; TRBD1 aligns across 7 bases. V shed 4 bases and J 2 bases; nucleotides not matched to a gene: 11. Germline CDR1 reads SGDLS; CDR2 reads YYNGEE. CDR3 size: 16 residues. In nucleotides, the CDR3 is TGTGCCAGCAGCCCTATCGACAGGGTCGGCAACTATGGCTACACCTTC. Translation gives CASSPIDRVGNYGYTF.

The rearrangement uses TRBV4-2 and TRBJ2-3, with 16 bases identical to TRBD2. The junction had 9 bases not matched to a gene; V was cut back by 2 bases and J by 4 bases. CDR3 length: 19 residues. Germline V gives CDR1 LGHNA, CDR2 YNFKEQ. The CDR3 is CASSQQTGLAGGPADTQYF. CDR3 bases: TGTGCCAGCAGCCAACAGACGGGACTAGCGGGAGGGCCTGCAGATACGCAGTATTTT.

The rearrangement uses TRBV28 and TRBJ2-1, with TRBD2 matching over 8 bases. The CDR3 extends over 16 amino acids. Trimming took 6 bases from V and 2 from J; bases not matched to a gene: 9. Germline lookup yields CDR1 MDHEN and CDR2 SYDVKM. CDR3 DNA: TGTGCCAGCAGGAATGGCTTTAGCGGGGCCTACAATGAGCAGTTCTTC. Encoded protein: CASRNGFSGAYNEQFF.

A few counts support this clone. V and J are TRBV5-4 and TRBJ2-1, with TRBD2 matching 8 bases. Per germline, CDR1 SGHNT and CDR2 YYREEE (reference sequence). This CDR3 is 16 amino acids long. The trim removed 1 base at V and 0 bases at J, leaving 3 bases unmatched. The CDR3 sequence: CASSLRLAGSYNEQFF. The CDR3 DNA sequence: TGTGCCAGCAGCTTGAGGCTAGCGGGCTCCTACAATGAGCAGTTCTTC.

In its sample, this clone was seen a few times. The rearrangement joins TRBV27 to TRBJ2-1, with 15 bases fitting TRBD2. V shed 5 bases and J 5 bases; nucleotides not matched to a gene: 13. CDR3 length equals 19 residues. Germline V CDR1 and CDR2: MNHEY, SMNVEV (reference sequence). Here the CDR3 DNA reads TGTGCCAGCAGTCGGACAGCGGGACTAGCGGGGGGCCGTCACAATGAGCAGTTCTTC. Translation: CASSRTAGLAGGRHNEQFF.